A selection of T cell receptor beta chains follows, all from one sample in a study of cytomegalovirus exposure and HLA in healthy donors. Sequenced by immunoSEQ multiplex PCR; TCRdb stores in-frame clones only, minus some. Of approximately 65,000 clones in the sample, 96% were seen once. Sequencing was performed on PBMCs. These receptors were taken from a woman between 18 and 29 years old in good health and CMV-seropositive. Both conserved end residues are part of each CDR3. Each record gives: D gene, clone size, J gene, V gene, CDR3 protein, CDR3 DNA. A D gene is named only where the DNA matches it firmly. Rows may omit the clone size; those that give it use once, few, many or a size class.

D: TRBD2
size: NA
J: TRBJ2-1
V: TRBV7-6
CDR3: CASSSLATKTNEQFF
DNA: TGTGCCAGCAGCTCACTAGCGACTAAGACCAATGAGCAGTTCTTC

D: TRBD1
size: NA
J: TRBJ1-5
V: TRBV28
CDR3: CASSLQQGGGNQPQHF
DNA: TGTGCCAGCAGTTTACAACAGGGGGGCGGCAATCAGCCCCAGCATTTT

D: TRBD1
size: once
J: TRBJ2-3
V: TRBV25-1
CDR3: CASSARQGADTQYF
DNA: TGTGCCAGCAGTGCGCGGCAGGGGGCAGATACGCAGTATTTT

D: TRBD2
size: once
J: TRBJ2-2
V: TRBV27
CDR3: CASSWRGGARNRETGELFF
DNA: TGTGCCAGCAGCTGGCGCGGGGGGGCAAGAAACCGAGAGACCGGGGAGCTGTTTTTT

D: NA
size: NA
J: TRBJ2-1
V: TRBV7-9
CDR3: CASSSTTGLGEQFF
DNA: TGTGCCAGCAGCTCAACAACAGGGTTGGGTGAGCAGTTCTTC

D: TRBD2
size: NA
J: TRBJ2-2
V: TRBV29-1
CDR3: CSVRGLAGGLNTGELFF
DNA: TGCAGCGTCAGGGGACTAGCGGGAGGATTAAACACCGGGGAGCTGTTTTTT

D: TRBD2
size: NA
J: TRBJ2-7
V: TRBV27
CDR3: CASSPGGAGGEQYF
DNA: TGTGCCAGCAGTCCGGGAGGCGCCGGTGGGGAGCAGTACTTC

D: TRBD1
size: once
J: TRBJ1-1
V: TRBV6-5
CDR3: CASRTGSFEAFF
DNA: TGTGCCAGTAGGACAGGGTCGTTTGAAGCTTTCTTT

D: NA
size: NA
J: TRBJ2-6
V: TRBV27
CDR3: CASSPSGANVLTF
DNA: TGTGCCAGCAGTCCTTCGGGGGCCAACGTCCTGACTTTC

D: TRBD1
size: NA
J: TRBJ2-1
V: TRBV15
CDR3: CATSRDSGTGVDNEQFF
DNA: TGTGCCACCAGCAGAGATTCCGGGACAGGGGTCGACAATGAGCAGTTCTTC

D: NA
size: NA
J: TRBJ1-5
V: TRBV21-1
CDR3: CASSKSVTDHNQPQHF
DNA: TGTGCCAGCAGCAAAAGTGTGACAGACCACAATCAGCCCCAGCATTTT

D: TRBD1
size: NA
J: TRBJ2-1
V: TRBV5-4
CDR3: CASSLAHYRGPYNEQFF
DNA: TGTGCCAGCAGCTTGGCCCACTACAGGGGACCCTACAATGAGCAGTTCTTC

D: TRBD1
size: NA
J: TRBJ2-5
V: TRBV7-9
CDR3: CASSGQGVREETQYF
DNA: TGTGCCAGCAGCGGGCAGGGGGTTAGGGAGGAGACCCAGTACTTC

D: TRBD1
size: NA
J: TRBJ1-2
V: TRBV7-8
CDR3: CASSRSGQVGGGYTF
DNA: TGTGCCAGCAGCCGCTCGGGACAGGTCGGCGGAGGCTACACCTTC

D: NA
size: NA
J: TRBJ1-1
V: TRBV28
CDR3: CASSPQVSEAFF
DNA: TGTGCCAGCAGTCCACAGGTTTCGGAAGCTTTCTTT

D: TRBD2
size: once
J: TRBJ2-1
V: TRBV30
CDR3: CASSSGRSNEQFF
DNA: TGTGCCTCGTCTAGCGGGAGATCCAATGAGCAGTTCTTC

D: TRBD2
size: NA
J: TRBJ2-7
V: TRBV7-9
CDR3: CASSNGLAGHYEQYF
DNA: TGTGCCAGCAGCAACGGACTAGCGGGGCACTACGAGCAGTACTTC

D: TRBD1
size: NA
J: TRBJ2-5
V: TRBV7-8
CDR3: CASSSLLRTGGGETQYF
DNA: TGTGCCAGCAGCTCCCTACTCCGGACAGGCGGTGGAGAGACCCAGTACTTC